This TCR beta chain was captured by sequencing in a study of blood T cell repertoires in COVID-19. Looking at the study overall: Donors in the United States, Italy and Spain gave samples during acute or convalescent COVID-19. The analysed material was cDNA or gDNA that came from T cells, B-cell-depleted T cells, or PBMCs.

In germline, CDR1 is LGHNA, CDR2 YNFKEQ. V lost 2 bases and J lost 5; bases outside the gene matches: 5. This CDR3 is 15 amino acids long. Generated by immunoSEQ multiplex PCR, the TCRdb table keeps only in-frame clones and is missing some. The sample lists roughly 57,000 clones, 85% to 90% seen once, with more than 6% in the top ten. The chain links TRBV4-2 to TRBJ2-5, with 10 nucleotides matching TRBD2. Specimen: peripheral blood. This clonotype was sampled from a woman in her sixties with COVID-19, enrolled during active disease. Written as DNA, the CDR3 is TGTGCCAGCAGCCAAATACTAGCGGGACGCGAGACCCAGTACTTC. It yields the protein CASSQILAGRETQYF.